These 22 T cell receptor beta chains were all obtained from the same sample, sequenced in a study of T-cell reconstitution after alpha-beta-depleted transplantation in children. This sample's TCRbeta library carried unique molecular identifier barcodes. MiXCR was run by TCRdb on the PCR reads, yielding one entry per CDR3 protein. The sample records around 90,000 distinct CDR3 sequences, less than 20% being singletons. The material sequenced was PBMCs, mostly from graft donor cells, taken 180 days after TCRalphabeta/CD19-depleted stem cell transplant. Source of these receptors: a male patient aged 2-15 years who had a stem cell transplant for acute lymphoblastic leukemia, so the T cells may come from the graft donor.

The rearrangement joins TRBV27 to TRBJ1-5; D unclear. Germline CDR1 and CDR2: MNHEY and SMNVEV (reference sequence). CDR3 size: 17 residues. V was pared by 2 bases and J by 0 bases, with 14 bases between. Here the CDR3 DNA reads TGTGCCAGCAGTTTAGGTTTTGCCAGATCTAGCAATCAGCCCCAGCATTTT. It is translated as CASSLGFARSSNQPQHF.

This clonotype was seen more than once but under ten times. The CDR3 is CASSVDRASPPTRTYNEQFF. Here the CDR3 DNA reads TGTGCCAGCAGTGTGGACAGGGCATCTCCCCCTACTAGAACCTACAATGAGCAGTTCTTC. The chain couples TRBV6-1 to TRBJ2-1; 8 bases fit TRBD1. The CDR3 totals 20 residues. J gave up 2 bases and V 4 bases, and 19 bases lay outside the gene matches. Germline V gene lookup returns CDR1 MNHNS and CDR2 SASEGT.

The CDR3 region is CASSGDRGYDTGELFF. The CDR3 DNA follows: TGTGCCAGCAGTGGGGACAGGGGTTATGACACCGGGGAGCTGTTTTTT. This chain links TRBV12-3 or TRBV12-4 with TRBJ2-2; TRBD1 matches 10 bases. The CDR3 covers 16 residues. J lost 3 bases, V lost 5 bases, and 6 bases had no gene match.

This clonotype has just a few counts. The rearrangement joins TRBV6-2 or TRBV6-3 to TRBJ2-5; D remains ambiguous. From germline, CDR1 is MNHEY and CDR2 SVGEGT. This CDR3 has 16 residues. Trimming removed 7 bases at V and 1 base at J, with 19 bases between. CDR3 sequence reads: CASTQPSGRIQETQYF. CDR3 sequence (DNA): TGTGCCAGCACACAACCCTCAGGACGAATCCAAGAGACCCAGTACTTC.

The sample holds one count of this clonotype. The chain couples TRBV28 to TRBJ2-5; 12 bases align to TRBD2. Germline trimming cut 5 bases from V and 2 bases from J; bases unmatched to any gene: 9. This CDR3 contains 17 residues. The germline gives CDR1 MDHEN, CDR2 SYDVKM. This chain's CDR3 is CASSLLPLAGGQETQYF. CDR3 DNA sequence: TGTGCCAGCAGTCTACTCCCCCTAGCGGGGGGGCAAGAGACCCAGTACTTC.

V usage is TRBV7-8 and J usage is TRBJ2-1; 16 bases match TRBD2. CDR3 length: 20 amino acids. J lost 9 bases, V lost 0 bases, and 14 bases had no gene match. The germline gives CDR1 SGHVS, CDR2 FQNEAQ. The chain's CDR3 is CASSLARGTSGGVWESEQFF. CDR3 nucleotide sequence: TGTGCCAGCAGCTTAGCGAGGGGGACTAGCGGGGGGGTTTGGGAAAGTGAGCAGTTCTTC.

The rearrangement uses TRBV12-3 or TRBV12-4 and TRBJ2-7; D is perhaps TRBD1 (6 bases). The CDR3 contains 16 residues. Deletions cut 6 bases from V and 0 bases from J, with 18 bases between. CDR3 nucleotide sequence: TGTGCCAGCAGATCCACAGGGACCGTAAGCTCCTACGAGCAGTACTTC. It yields the protein CASRSTGTVSSYEQYF.

This CDR3 is CSAILRITEAFF. The CDR3 region has the DNA TGCAGTGCTATTCTCCGCATCACCGAAGCTTTCTTT. The chain joins TRBV20-1 to TRBJ1-1; D unresolved. The CDR3 has 12 residues. V was clipped by 4 bases and J by 8 bases, with 14 bases between them. CDR1 is DFQATT, CDR2 SNEGSKA, per germline (reference sequence).

Concerning this clonotype: A junction boundary mismatches the germline segment, possibly from a read error. This rearrangement joins TRBV29-1 to TRBJ1-2; perhaps TRBD1 as D (6 bases). The germline V gene encodes CDR1 SQVTM and CDR2 ANQGSEA. The CDR3 has 15 residues. The CDR3 reads CSVQAVGGPNYGYSF. Here the CDR3 DNA reads TGCAGCGTCCAAGCCGTTGGGGGGCCCAACTATGGCTACTCCTTC.

The V and J genes are TRBV10-3 and TRBJ2-2, with TRBD1 identical over 7 bases. Germline V gene sequence: CDR1 ENHRY, CDR2 SYGVKD. The ends lost 4 bases at V and 2 bases at J; junction bases unmatched: 10. CDR3 size: 17 residues. The CDR3 region has the DNA TGTGCCATCAGTGGGGGCCGACAGGGCAGTAACACCGGGGAGCTGTTTTTT. It translates to CAISGGRQGSNTGELFF.

There are a few counts of this clonotype. The chain is built from TRBV15 and TRBJ2-3; 10 nucleotides match TRBD2. The J segment lost 1 base and the V segment lost 2 bases, leaving 3 bases of the junction unmatched. This CDR3 contains 16 residues. Germline V gene data show CDR1 as LNHNV and CDR2 as YYDKDF (reference sequence). CDR3 in amino acids: CATSRLAGEGTDTQYF. The CDR3 nucleotides are TGTGCCACCAGCAGACTAGCGGGGGAGGGCACAGATACGCAGTATTTT.

This clonotype was counted at least ten times. CDR3 bases: TGTGCCACCAGCCGGACAGGGGTTGACTACGAGCAGTACTTC. This sequence encodes CATSRTGVDYEQYF. The chain carries TRBV24-1 and TRBJ2-7; 9 positions agree with TRBD1. Germline lookup yields CDR1 KGHDR and CDR2 SFDVKD. This CDR3 is 14 amino acids long. V gave up 7 bases and J gave up 3 bases; unmatched junction bases: 6.

The V call is TRBV10-2, the J call TRBJ2-5, with a tentative D call TRBD2 (7 bases). CDR1 and CDR2 (germline): WSHSY, SAAADI. The CDR3 length is 14 residues. The V end lost 3 bases, the J end lost 5 bases, and 13 bases lay between the germline ends. The CDR3 DNA reads TGCGCCAGCAGTGAAGGGAGGGGGAGGGAGACCCAGTACTTC. It codes for CASSEGRGRETQYF.

The J gene is TRBJ2-3, the V gene TRBV5-1; D perhaps matches TRBD1 (6 bases). Looked up from germline, CDR1 is SGHRS and CDR2 is YFSETQ. The germline V and J ends were trimmed by 6 bases and 9 bases, with 14 bases remaining between them. The CDR3 has 12 residues. CDR3 region: CASTSGQNTQYF. CDR3 nucleotide sequence: TGCGCCAGCACCTCAGGACAGAACACGCAGTATTTT.

The V and J genes are TRBV6-1 and TRBJ2-7; TRBD1 or TRBD2 may be the D gene (5 bases each). CDR3 length equals 14 residues. Germline V gene lookup returns CDR1 MNHNS and CDR2 SASEGT. V shed 5 bases and J shed 1 base, with 12 bases lying between them. The CDR3 region is CASSPRDASYEQYF. The CDR3 DNA sequence: TGTGCCAGCAGTCCCCGGGACGCGTCCTACGAGCAGTACTTC.

This clonotype was seen a few times. This chain links TRBV27 with TRBJ2-1; 9 bases align to TRBD2. This CDR3 is 14 amino acids long. V dropped 6 bases and J dropped 7; count of bases not matched to a gene: 7. In germline, CDR1 is MNHEY, CDR2 SMNVEV (reference sequence). Here the CDR3 reads CASRLAGGPNEQFF. The DNA for the CDR3 is TGTGCCAGCAGGTTGGCGGGAGGGCCTAATGAGCAGTTCTTC.

This clonotype has a handful of counts. The chain employs TRBV10-1 and TRBJ2-1, with D perhaps TRBD1 (7 bases). Germline-derived CDR1 and CDR2 are WNHNN and SYGVQD (reference sequence). The CDR3 length is 16 residues. Trimming took 6 bases from V and 0 from J, leaving 15 bases between them. The chain's CDR3 is CASSKGRGDSYNEQFF. The CDR3, as DNA: TGCGCCAGCAGCAAAGGCAGGGGGGACTCCTACAATGAGCAGTTCTTC.

The chain uses TRBV27 and TRBJ1-2; D is uncertain. This CDR3 is built from 14 residues. The ends were cut back, 5 bases at V and 4 bases at J, with 14 bases in the middle. Germline V gives CDR1 MNHEY, CDR2 SMNVEV (reference sequence). The CDR3 DNA reads as TGTGCCAGCAGTCCTGGACCGCCTCCCTATGGCTACACCTTC. Its protein product is CASSPGPPPYGYTF.

This clonotype was seen a handful of times. The rearrangement links TRBV2 to TRBJ1-2, with TRBD1 identical over 7 bases. Looked up from germline, CDR1 is SNHLY and CDR2 is FYNNEI. With V trimmed by 8 bases and J by 8 bases, 2 bases remained unmatched. CDR3 length equals 10 residues. In nucleotides, the CDR3 is TGTGCCAGCCAGGGGGGCGGCTACACCTTC. It translates to CASQGGGYTF. Together with reference TRBV2 and TRBJ1-2, the CDR3 gives the full variable domain: EPEVTQTPSHQVTQMGQEVILRCVPISNHLYFYWYRQILGQKVEFLVSFYNNEISEKSEIFDDQFSVERPDGSNFTLKIRSTKLEDSAMYFCASQGGGYTFGSGTRLTVV.

In its sample, this clonotype was seen many times. V usage is TRBV5-1 and J usage is TRBJ1-1, with 7 bases matching TRBD1. The germline V gene has CDR1 SGHRS and CDR2 YFSETQ. After removal of 3 bases from V and 1 base from J, the junction contained 3 bases not matched to a gene. This CDR3 is 14 amino acids long. CDR3 sequence (DNA): TGCGCCAGCAGCTCGGGACAGCCGAACACTGAAGCTTTCTTT. Protein product: CASSSGQPNTEAFF.

V gene TRBV20-1 combines with J gene TRBJ2-7; 7 nucleotides match TRBD1. The CDR3 sequence is 14 residues long. Germline assignment: CDR1 DFQATT and CDR2 SNEGSKA (reference sequence). Trimming took 0 bases from V and 7 from J; bases not matched to a gene: 9. This chain's CDR3 is CSARDTRQGWEQYF. In nucleotides, the CDR3 is TGCAGTGCTAGAGATACGCGACAGGGTTGGGAGCAGTACTTC.

The V and J genes are TRBV30 and TRBJ2-2, with D unclear. The CDR3 covers 12 residues. The germline V gene has CDR1 GTSNPN and CDR2 SVGIG (reference sequence). V was cut by 8 bases and J by 0 bases, with 7 bases left in between. Here the CDR3 DNA reads TGTGCCGGATCAACGAACACCGGGGAGCTGTTTTTT. The encoded protein is CAGSTNTGELFF. Full variable domain (missing parts from reference TRBV30 and TRBJ2-2): SQTIHQWPATLVQPVGSPLSLECTVEGTSNPNLYWYRQAAGRGLQLLFYSVGIGQISSEVPQNLSASRPQDRQFILSSKKLLLSDSGFYLCAGSTNTGELFFGEGSRLTVL.